The rows below give T cell receptor beta chains drawn from one sample of a study of blood T cell repertoires in COVID-19. Profiling relied on immunoSEQ multiplex PCR, and the TCRdb table lists in-frame clones only, not all of them. The sample lists about 14,000 clones, around 73% occurring once. The sample comprised peripheral blood. The receptors shown here come from a man between 70 and 80 years old with acute or convalescent COVID-19. Each CDR3 is given with its conserved first and last residue. A D gene is named only where the DNA matches it firmly. Clone size is stated in some rows and not others, as once, few, many or a class when expanded.

J | length | V | D | size | DNA | CDR3
TRBJ2-7 | 14 | TRBV6-2/TRBV6-3 | TRBD1 | NA | TGTGCCAGCAGTCCCGCCGGGACAGGTTACGAGCAGTACTTC | CASSPAGTGYEQYF
TRBJ1-1 | 13 | TRBV11-2 | NA | NA | TGTGCCAGCAGCTTAAACGGGTGGACTGAAGCTTTCTTT | CASSLNGWTEAFF
TRBJ2-1 | 14 | TRBV7-6 | NA | NA | TGTGCCAGCAGCCCCTCCCGCGTTGTGAATGAGCAGTTCTTC | CASSPSRVVNEQFF
TRBJ1-2 | 14 | TRBV5-1 | TRBD1 | NA | TGCGCCAGCAGCTTGGACCCAGGGGGAAGGGGCTACACCTTC | CASSLDPGGRGYTF
TRBJ1-1 | 14 | TRBV18 | NA | NA | TGTGCCAGCTCACCGCGACCAGGTGGCACTGAAGCTTTCTTT | CASSPRPGGTEAFF
TRBJ1-6 | 17 | TRBV15 | NA | once | TGTGCCACCAGCAGAGATCAACTCGACAGGTCTGTTAGACCCCTCCACTTT | CATSRDQLDRSVRPLHF
TRBJ1-6 | 15 | TRBV28 | TRBD1 | few | TGTGCCAGCAGTTTCTCACAGGGGAGGCGTTCACCCCTCCACTTT | CASSFSQGRRSPLHF
TRBJ1-5 | 15 | TRBV19 | TRBD1 | NA | TGTGCCAGTAGCTTATCGGACAGGGTTAAACAGCCCCAGCATTTT | CASSLSDRVKQPQHF
TRBJ2-2 | 15 | TRBV7-8 | NA | once | TGTGCCAGCAGCTTACCTCCTACAGGGTCCGGGGAGCTGTTTTTT | CASSLPPTGSGELFF
TRBJ1-6 | 14 | TRBV7-9 | NA | NA | TGTGCCAGCAGCTTGGCACCCATTGGTTCACCCCTCCACTTT | CASSLAPIGSPLHF
TRBJ1-2 | 14 | TRBV11-2 | NA | NA | TGTGCCAGCAGCTTAGATCTAACAGCTCATGGCTACACCTTC | CASSLDLTAHGYTF
TRBJ2-7 | 15 | TRBV20-1 | TRBD2 | NA | TGCAGTGCTAGTCACAGGCGGGAGGGGAGCGACGAGCAGTACTTC | CSASHRREGSDEQYF